Listed below are T cell receptor beta chains from one sample, sequenced in a study of tumor-infiltrating lymphocytes in localized non-small cell lung cancer. Using immunoSEQ multiplex PCR, the repertoire was profiled, and TCRdb retains in-frame clones only, with some absent. The table includes 9,500 to 15,000 clones, 78% detected once. Sequencing was performed on lung tumor tissue. The receptor source for this set is a human donor with non-small cell lung cancer. The CDR3 runs from the conserved cysteine through the conserved F or W. Each record gives: D gene, V gene, clone size, J gene, CDR3 protein, CDR3 DNA. The D gene is left open where the match is weak. The size field is filled for only some rows; it gives once, few, many or a size class.

d_call: -
v_call: TRBV5-1
clone_size: -
j_call: TRBJ2-5
cdr3_aa: CASSPGRAGETQYF
cdr3_nt: TGCGCCAGCAGCCCAGGGCGGGCGGGAGAGACCCAGTACTTC

d_call: TRBD1
v_call: TRBV5-1
clone_size: -
j_call: TRBJ1-6
cdr3_aa: CASSFEGGGSPLHF
cdr3_nt: TGCGCCAGCAGCTTCGAAGGGGGCGGCTCACCCCTCCACTTT

d_call: TRBD2
v_call: TRBV5-6
clone_size: -
j_call: TRBJ2-1
cdr3_aa: CASSLRTSGINEQFF
cdr3_nt: TGTGCCAGCAGCTTGAGGACTAGCGGGATCAATGAGCAGTTCTTC

d_call: -
v_call: TRBV19
clone_size: once
j_call: TRBJ2-1
cdr3_aa: CASSPRRLGGNEQFF
cdr3_nt: TGTGCCAGTAGTCCCCGGCGATTAGGAGGCAATGAGCAGTTCTTC

d_call: TRBD2
v_call: TRBV7-2
clone_size: -
j_call: TRBJ2-2
cdr3_aa: CASSPGTSTGELFF
cdr3_nt: TGTGCCAGCAGCCCCGGGACTAGCACCGGGGAGCTGTTTTTT

d_call: -
v_call: TRBV6-6
clone_size: -
j_call: TRBJ1-1
cdr3_aa: CASRLGAGNTEAFF
cdr3_nt: TGTGCCAGCAGATTGGGGGCGGGGAACACTGAAGCTTTCTTT

d_call: -
v_call: TRBV18
clone_size: -
j_call: TRBJ1-1
cdr3_aa: CASSPPGGARTEAFF
cdr3_nt: TGTGCCAGCTCACCACCGGGCGGGGCGAGGACTGAAGCTTTCTTT

d_call: TRBD2
v_call: TRBV7-9
clone_size: -
j_call: TRBJ2-3
cdr3_aa: CASSITLREGDTQYF
cdr3_nt: TGTGCCAGCAGCATAACCTTGCGGGAGGGAGATACGCAGTATTTT

d_call: -
v_call: TRBV30
clone_size: -
j_call: TRBJ2-7
cdr3_aa: CAWSRHPASYEQYF
cdr3_nt: TGTGCCTGGAGTCGGCACCCAGCCTCCTACGAGCAGTACTTT

d_call: -
v_call: TRBV4-1
clone_size: once
j_call: TRBJ1-4
cdr3_aa: CASSRQVGNEKLFF
cdr3_nt: TGCGCCAGCAGCCGACAGGTTGGGAATGAAAAACTGTTTTTT

d_call: TRBD1
v_call: TRBV6-1
clone_size: few
j_call: TRBJ1-2
cdr3_aa: CASREGQVYGYTF
cdr3_nt: TGTGCCAGCAGGGAGGGACAGGTATATGGCTACACCTTC

d_call: -
v_call: TRBV12-5
clone_size: -
j_call: TRBJ2-1
cdr3_aa: CASGLDGSQQFF
cdr3_nt: TGTGCTAGTGGTTTGGATGGGAGCCAGCAGTTCTTC

d_call: -
v_call: TRBV27
clone_size: medium-sized
j_call: TRBJ1-4
cdr3_aa: CASADRFNEKLFF
cdr3_nt: TGTGCCAGCGCCGACAGGTTCAATGAAAAACTGTTTTTT

d_call: TRBD2
v_call: TRBV7-2
clone_size: -
j_call: TRBJ2-5
cdr3_aa: CASSHGGAGEETQYF
cdr3_nt: TGTGCCAGCAGCCATGGCGGGGCGGGAGAAGAGACCCAGTACTTC

d_call: -
v_call: TRBV28
clone_size: -
j_call: TRBJ1-5
cdr3_aa: CASSQRSQPQHF
cdr3_nt: TGTGCCAGCAGCCAGAGGTCTCAGCCCCAGCATTTT

d_call: -
v_call: TRBV28
clone_size: once
j_call: TRBJ2-3
cdr3_aa: CASSLQTSVDTQYF
cdr3_nt: TGTGCCAGCAGTTTACAAACTTCTGTGGATACGCAGTATTTT

d_call: -
v_call: TRBV14
clone_size: -
j_call: TRBJ2-7
cdr3_aa: CASSQGAGFTYEQYF
cdr3_nt: TGTGCCAGCAGCCAAGGGGCAGGGTTTACCTACGAGCAGTACTTC

d_call: TRBD1
v_call: TRBV10-3
clone_size: -
j_call: TRBJ1-1
cdr3_aa: CAIRPRDRWDTEAFF
cdr3_nt: TGTGCCATCAGACCAAGGGACAGATGGGACACTGAAGCTTTCTTT

d_call: -
v_call: TRBV6-5
clone_size: -
j_call: TRBJ1-1
cdr3_aa: CASSYSRVGGAVF
cdr3_nt: TGTGCCAGCAGTTACTCGAGGGTAGGGGGGGCCGTATTT

d_call: -
v_call: TRBV5-1
clone_size: -
j_call: TRBJ2-7
cdr3_aa: CASSSTYEQYF
cdr3_nt: TGCGCCAGCAGCTCCACCTACGAGCAGTACTTC

d_call: -
v_call: TRBV19
clone_size: -
j_call: TRBJ1-5
cdr3_aa: CASSMWGAKAQPQHF
cdr3_nt: TGTGCCAGTAGTATGTGGGGGGCCAAGGCCCAGCCCCAGCATTTT

d_call: -
v_call: TRBV7-6
clone_size: once
j_call: TRBJ2-1
cdr3_aa: CASSLGYGSSYNEQFF
cdr3_nt: TGTGCCAGCAGCTTAGGGTATGGGAGCTCCTACAATGAGCAGTTCTTC

d_call: -
v_call: TRBV5-6
clone_size: -
j_call: TRBJ1-1
cdr3_aa: CASRGTRNTEAFF
cdr3_nt: TGTGCCAGCAGGGGCACACGGAACACTGAAGCTTTCTTT

d_call: -
v_call: TRBV18
clone_size: -
j_call: TRBJ2-4
cdr3_aa: CASSPPGGGAKNIQYF
cdr3_nt: TGTGCCAGCTCACCCCCCGGTGGGGGAGCCAAAAACATTCAGTACTTC

d_call: -
v_call: TRBV5-6
clone_size: -
j_call: TRBJ1-2
cdr3_aa: CASYRWAANYGYTF
cdr3_nt: TGTGCCAGCTACCGTTGGGCGGCCAACTATGGCTACACCTTC